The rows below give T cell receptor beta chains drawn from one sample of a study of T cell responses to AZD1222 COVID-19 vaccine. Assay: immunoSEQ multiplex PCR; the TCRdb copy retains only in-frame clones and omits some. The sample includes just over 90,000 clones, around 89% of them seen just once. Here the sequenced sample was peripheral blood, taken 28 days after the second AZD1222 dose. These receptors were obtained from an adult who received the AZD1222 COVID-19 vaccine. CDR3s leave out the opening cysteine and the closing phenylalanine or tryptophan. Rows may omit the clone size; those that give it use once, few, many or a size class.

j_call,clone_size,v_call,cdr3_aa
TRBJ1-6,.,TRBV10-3,AISESRDAKSPLH
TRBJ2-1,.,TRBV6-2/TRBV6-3,ASSQLAGGWDEQF
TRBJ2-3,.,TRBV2,ASSRTTGADTQY
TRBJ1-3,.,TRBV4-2,ASSQDLGRSTIY
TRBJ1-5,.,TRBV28,ASSLTGLKPQH
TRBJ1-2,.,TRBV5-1,ASSLVQGRGYT
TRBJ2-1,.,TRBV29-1,SVLLAGGNEQF
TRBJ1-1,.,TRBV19,ASSIGHRGGTEAF
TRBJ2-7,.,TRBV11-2,ASSLVGASYEQY
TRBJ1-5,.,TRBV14,ASSQEWGQPQH
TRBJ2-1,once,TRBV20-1,SARGNNEQF
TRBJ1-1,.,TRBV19,ASSIRGQGSTF
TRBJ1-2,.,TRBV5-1,ASSKGQDNYGYT
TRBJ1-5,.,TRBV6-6,ASTKQGRGQPQH
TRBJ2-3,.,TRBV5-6,ASSYRPGTGITDTQY
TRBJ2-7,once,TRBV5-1,ASSLARLAGGEQY
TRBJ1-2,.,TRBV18,ASSPGALGYT
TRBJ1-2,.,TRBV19,ASSMRTVPGYT
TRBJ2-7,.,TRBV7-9,ASSLGAGDRLYEQY
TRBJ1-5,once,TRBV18,ASRGQLNQPQH
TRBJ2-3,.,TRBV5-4,ASRPEIGTDTQY
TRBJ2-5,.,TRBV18,ASSPRGETQY
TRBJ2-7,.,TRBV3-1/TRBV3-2,ASSQGQPYEQY
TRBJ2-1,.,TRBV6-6,ASRTSGSGLIEQF
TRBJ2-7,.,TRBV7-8,ASSLVWGSEQY
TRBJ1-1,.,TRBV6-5,ASRQQGSEAF
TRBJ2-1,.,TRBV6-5,ASSPGRNEQF
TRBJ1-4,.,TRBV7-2,ASSLGLGEKLF
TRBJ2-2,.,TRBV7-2,ASSLQVRSTGELF
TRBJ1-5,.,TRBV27,AGALGGAGNQPQH
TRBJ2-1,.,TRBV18,ASSPGTPRAGEQF
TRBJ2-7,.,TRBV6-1,ASSEDTDLREQY
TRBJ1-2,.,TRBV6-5,ASSSQDRGHGYT
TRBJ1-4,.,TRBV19,ASSPRGGRGGNEKLF
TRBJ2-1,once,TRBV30,AWSEDSNSYNEQF
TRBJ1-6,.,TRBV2,ASIQGFGNSPLH